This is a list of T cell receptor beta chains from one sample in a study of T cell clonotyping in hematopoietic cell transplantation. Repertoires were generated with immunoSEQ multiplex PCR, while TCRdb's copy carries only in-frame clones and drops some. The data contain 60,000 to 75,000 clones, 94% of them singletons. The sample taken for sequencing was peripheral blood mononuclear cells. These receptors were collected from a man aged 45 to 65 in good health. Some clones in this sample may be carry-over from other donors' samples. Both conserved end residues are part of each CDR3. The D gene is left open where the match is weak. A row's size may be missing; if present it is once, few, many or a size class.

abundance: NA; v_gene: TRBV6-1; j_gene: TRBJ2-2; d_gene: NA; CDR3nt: TGTGCCAGCAGGCGACAGGTCACCGGGGAGCTGTTTTTT; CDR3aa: CASRRQVTGELFF
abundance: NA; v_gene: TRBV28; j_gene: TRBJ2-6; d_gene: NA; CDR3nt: TGTGCCAGCAGTTTACAGGGTCCAATCTCTGGGGCCAACGTCCTGACTTTC; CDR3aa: CASSLQGPISGANVLTF
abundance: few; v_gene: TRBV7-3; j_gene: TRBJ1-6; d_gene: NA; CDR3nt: TGTGCCAGCAGCTTAACAGTGAGATCACCCCTCCACTTT; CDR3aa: CASSLTVRSPLHF
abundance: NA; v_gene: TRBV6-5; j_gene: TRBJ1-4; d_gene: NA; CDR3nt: TGTGCCAGCAGTTACTCCTCAGGGTCTAATGAAAAACTGTTTTTT; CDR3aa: CASSYSSGSNEKLFF
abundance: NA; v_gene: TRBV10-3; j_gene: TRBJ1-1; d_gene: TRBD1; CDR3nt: TGTGCCATCAGCACGACAGGGAGTGAGGAAGCTTTCTTT; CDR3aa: CAISTTGSEEAFF
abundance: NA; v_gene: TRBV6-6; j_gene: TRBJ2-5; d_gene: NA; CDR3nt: TGTGCCAGCAGCGAACGGAGCGTAGAGACCCAGTACTTC; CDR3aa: CASSERSVETQYF
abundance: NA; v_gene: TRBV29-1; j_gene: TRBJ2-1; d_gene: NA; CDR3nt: TGCAGCGTTGAGGGTCGGGGTTACAATGAGCAGTTCTTC; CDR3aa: CSVEGRGYNEQFF
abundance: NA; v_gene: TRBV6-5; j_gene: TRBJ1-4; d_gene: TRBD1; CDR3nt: TGTGCCAGTAGGGATCCGGGACAGGGGTATGAAAAACTGTTTTTT; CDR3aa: CASRDPGQGYEKLFF
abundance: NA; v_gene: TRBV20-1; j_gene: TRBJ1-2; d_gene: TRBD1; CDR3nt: TGCAGTGCTGGGACAGATTATGGCTACACCTTC; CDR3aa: CSAGTDYGYTF
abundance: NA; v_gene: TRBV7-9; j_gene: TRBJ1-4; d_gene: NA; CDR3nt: TGTGCCAGCAGCTTAGGGGGGCCAGAAAAACTGTTTTTT; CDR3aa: CASSLGGPEKLFF
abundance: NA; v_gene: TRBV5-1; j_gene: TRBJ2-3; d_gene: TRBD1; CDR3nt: TGCGCCAGCAGCCCAGGACAGGGAGGTTGGGTAGATACGCAGTATTTT; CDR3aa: CASSPGQGGWVDTQYF
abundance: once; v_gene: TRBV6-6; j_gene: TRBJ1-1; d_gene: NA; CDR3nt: TGTGCCAGCAATCGGGGTGCTGAAGCTTTCTTT; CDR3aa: CASNRGAEAFF
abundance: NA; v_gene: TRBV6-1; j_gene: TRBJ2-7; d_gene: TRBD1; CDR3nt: TGTGCCAGCAGTGACCCACGGGACAGGGGTCGGACGGGGGAGCAGTACTTC; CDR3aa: CASSDPRDRGRTGEQYF
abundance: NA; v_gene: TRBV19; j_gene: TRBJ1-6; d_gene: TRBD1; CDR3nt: TGTGCCAGTAGTATAGTACCTATACAGGGGGGAAGTTCACCCCTCCACTTT; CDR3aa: CASSIVPIQGGSSPLHF
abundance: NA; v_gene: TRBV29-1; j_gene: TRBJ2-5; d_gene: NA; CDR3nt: TGCAGCGTACAAAAAGAGACCCAGTACTTC; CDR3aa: CSVQKETQYF
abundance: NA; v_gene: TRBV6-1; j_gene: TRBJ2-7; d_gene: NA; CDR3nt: TGTGCCAGCAGTGAAGATGGCAGTATCTACGAGCAGTACTTC; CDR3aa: CASSEDGSIYEQYF
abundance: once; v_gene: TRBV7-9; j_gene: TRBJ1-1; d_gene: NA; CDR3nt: TGTGCCAGCAGCGGACGGACACACGGGAAGGAGACTGAAGCTTTCTTT; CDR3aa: CASSGRTHGKETEAFF
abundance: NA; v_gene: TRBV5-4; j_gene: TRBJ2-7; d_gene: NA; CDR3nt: TGTGCCAGCAGCTTGGCTAGGGGGTTGGGAGGACTGAGCTACGAGCAGTACTTC; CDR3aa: CASSLARGLGGLSYEQYF
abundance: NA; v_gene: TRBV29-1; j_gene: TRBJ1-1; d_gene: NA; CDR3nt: TGCAGCGTTGGGGACTGGAACACTGAAGCTTTCTTT; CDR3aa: CSVGDWNTEAFF
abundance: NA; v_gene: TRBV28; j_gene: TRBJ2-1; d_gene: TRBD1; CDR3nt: TGTGCCAGCAGTTTATCGGGACAGGGGCATGGGTATCGGCAGTTCTTC; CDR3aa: CASSLSGQGHGYRQFF
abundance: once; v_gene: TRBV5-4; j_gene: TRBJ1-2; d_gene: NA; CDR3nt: TGTGCCAGCAGCTTCGGGAATTATGGCTACACCTTC; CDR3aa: CASSFGNYGYTF
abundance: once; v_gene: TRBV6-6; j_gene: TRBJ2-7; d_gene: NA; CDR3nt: TGTGCCAGCAGTTCCTACGCAGGTTCCTACGAGCAGTACTTC; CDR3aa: CASSSYAGSYEQYF
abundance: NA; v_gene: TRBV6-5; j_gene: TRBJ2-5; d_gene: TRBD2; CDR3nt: TGTGCCAGCAAGTTGTTAGCGGGAGCGGAAGAGACCCAGTACTTC; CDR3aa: CASKLLAGAEETQYF
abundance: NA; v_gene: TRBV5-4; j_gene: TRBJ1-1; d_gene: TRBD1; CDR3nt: TGTGCCAGCAGCACTGGACAGGGCCATACTGAAGCTTTCTTT; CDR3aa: CASSTGQGHTEAFF
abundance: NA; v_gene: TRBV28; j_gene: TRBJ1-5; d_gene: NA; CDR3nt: TGTGCCAGCAGTTGGAGGCCGGGGAATCCTAGCAATCAGCCCCAGCATTTT; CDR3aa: CASSWRPGNPSNQPQHF
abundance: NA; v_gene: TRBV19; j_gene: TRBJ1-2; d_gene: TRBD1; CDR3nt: TGTGCCAGTAGGGGACAGGGGGCTATGGGCTACACCTTC; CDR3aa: CASRGQGAMGYTF
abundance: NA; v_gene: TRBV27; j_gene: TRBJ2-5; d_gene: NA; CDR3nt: TGTGCCAGCAGTCCCAGGACAGGGAGGGGAGAGACCCAGTACTTC; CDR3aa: CASSPRTGRGETQYF
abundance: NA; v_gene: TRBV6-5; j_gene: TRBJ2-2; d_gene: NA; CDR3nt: TGTGCCAGCAGTTATAAAGCCGGGGAGCTGTTTTTT; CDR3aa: CASSYKAGELFF
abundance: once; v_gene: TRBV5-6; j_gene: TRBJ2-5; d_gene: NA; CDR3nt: TGTGCCAGCAGCTTGGGTCGGCAAGAGACCCAGTACTTC; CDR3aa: CASSLGRQETQYF
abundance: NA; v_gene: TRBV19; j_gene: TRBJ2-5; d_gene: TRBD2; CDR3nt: TGTGCCAGTAGTATCTACCATGGGAGGGGAGAGACCCAGTACTTC; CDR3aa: CASSIYHGRGETQYF
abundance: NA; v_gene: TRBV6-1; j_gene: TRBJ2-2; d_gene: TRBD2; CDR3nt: TGTGCCAGCAGTGAAGGAGTAGCGGGGTGGAACACCGGGGAGCTGTTTTTT; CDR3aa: CASSEGVAGWNTGELFF
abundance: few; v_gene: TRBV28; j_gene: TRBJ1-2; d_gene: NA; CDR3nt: TGTGCCAGCACGTCCTTTCAGGCTAACTATGGCTACACCTTC; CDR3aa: CASTSFQANYGYTF
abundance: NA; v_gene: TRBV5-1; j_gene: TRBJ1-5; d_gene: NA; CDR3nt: TGCGCCAGCAGCTTGACGGCCAATCAGCCCCAGCATTTT; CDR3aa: CASSLTANQPQHF
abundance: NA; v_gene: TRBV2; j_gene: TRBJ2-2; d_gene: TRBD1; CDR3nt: TGTGCCAGCAGTGTCCGACAGGGAGACACCGGGGAGCTGTTTTTT; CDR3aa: CASSVRQGDTGELFF
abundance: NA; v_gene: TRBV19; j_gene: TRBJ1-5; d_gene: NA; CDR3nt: TGTGCCTCCCATAGTAGTCAACGCGATCAGCCCCAGCATTTT; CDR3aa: CASHSSQRDQPQHF
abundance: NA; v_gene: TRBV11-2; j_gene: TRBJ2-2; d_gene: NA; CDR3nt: TGTGCCAGCAGCTCGCCATGGGCCGGGGAGCTGTTTTTT; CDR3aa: CASSSPWAGELFF
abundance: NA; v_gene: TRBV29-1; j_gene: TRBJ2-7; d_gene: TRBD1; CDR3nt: TGCAGCGCGGGGACAGGGATGTACGAGCAGTACTTC; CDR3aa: CSAGTGMYEQYF
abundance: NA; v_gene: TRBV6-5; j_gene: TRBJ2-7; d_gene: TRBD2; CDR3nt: TGTGCCAGCAGGAGATGGCGGGAGAGGGAGCAGTACTTC; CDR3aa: CASRRWREREQYF
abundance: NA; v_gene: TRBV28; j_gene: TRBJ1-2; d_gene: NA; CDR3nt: TGTGCCAGCAGTTCCCCGGCAGGGTGGTATGGCTACACCTTC; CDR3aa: CASSSPAGWYGYTF
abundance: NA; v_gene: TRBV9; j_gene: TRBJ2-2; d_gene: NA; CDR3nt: TGTGCCAGCAGCAAGACGGAGAACACCGGGGAGCTGTTTTTT; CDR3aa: CASSKTENTGELFF
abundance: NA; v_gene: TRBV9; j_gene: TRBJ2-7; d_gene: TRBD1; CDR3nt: TGTGCCAGCAGCATTACCGGGACAGTTGGGTACGAGCAGTACTTC; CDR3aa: CASSITGTVGYEQYF
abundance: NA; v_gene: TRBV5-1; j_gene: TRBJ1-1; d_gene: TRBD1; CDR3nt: TGCGCCAGCAGCACATTGACAGGGCAAGCTTTCTTT; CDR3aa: CASSTLTGQAFF
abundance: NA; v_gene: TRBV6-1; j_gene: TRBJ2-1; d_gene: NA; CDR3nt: TGTGCCAGCAGTGAAGAGTGGACTGAAGCCTACAATGAGCAGTTCTTC; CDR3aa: CASSEEWTEAYNEQFF
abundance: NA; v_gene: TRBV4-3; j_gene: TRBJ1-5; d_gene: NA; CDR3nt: TGCGCCAGCAGCCAAGAACAGGCACCCTTCGGTAGCAATCAGCCCCAGCATTTT; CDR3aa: CASSQEQAPFGSNQPQHF
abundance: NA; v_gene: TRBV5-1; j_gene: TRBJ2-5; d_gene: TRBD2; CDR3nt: TGCGCCAGTCGGGAGGGGACGGGAGAGACCCAGTACTTC; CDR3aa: CASREGTGETQYF
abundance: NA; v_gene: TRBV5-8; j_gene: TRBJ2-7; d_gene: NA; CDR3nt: TGTGCCAGCAGCTTGGTGGGGGCAGGCTACGAGCAGTACTTC; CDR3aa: CASSLVGAGYEQYF
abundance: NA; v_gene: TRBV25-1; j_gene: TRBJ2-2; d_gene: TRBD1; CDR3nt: TGTGCCAGCAGCTTTTTCTCGGGACAGGGGCGAAACACCGGGGAGCTGTTTTTT; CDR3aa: CASSFFSGQGRNTGELFF
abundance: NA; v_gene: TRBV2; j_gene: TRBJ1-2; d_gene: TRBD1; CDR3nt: TGTGCCAGCAGTCCAGGGGGTACCGTCTATGGCTACACCTTC; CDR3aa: CASSPGGTVYGYTF